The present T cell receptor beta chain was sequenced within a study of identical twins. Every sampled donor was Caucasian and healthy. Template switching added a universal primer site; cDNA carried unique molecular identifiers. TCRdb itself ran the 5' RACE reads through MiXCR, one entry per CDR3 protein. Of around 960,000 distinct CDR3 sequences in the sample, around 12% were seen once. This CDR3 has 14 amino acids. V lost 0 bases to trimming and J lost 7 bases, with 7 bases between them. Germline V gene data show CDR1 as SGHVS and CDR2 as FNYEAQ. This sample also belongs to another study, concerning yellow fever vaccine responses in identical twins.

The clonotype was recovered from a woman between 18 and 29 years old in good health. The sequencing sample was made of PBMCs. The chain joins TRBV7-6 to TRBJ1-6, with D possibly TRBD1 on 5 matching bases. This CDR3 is CASSLAGANSPLHF. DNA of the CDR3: TGTGCCAGCAGCTTAGCCGGGGCGAATTCACCCCTCCACTTT.